This TCR beta chain was captured in a study of tumor T cells in aggressive B-cell lymphoma. V gave up 6 bases and J gave up 7 bases, with 13 bases separating them. From germline, CDR1 is KGHSH and CDR2 LQKENI. The CDR3 runs 12 residues. Data came from immunoSEQ multiplex PCR; TCRdb stores just in-frame clones and leaves some out. The data show some 4,200 clones, roughly 91% seen once. This sequence originates from an adult with diffuse large B cell lymphoma. The chain combines TRBV18 with TRBJ2-7; D unclear. The sequenced material came from tumor tissue. In nucleotides, the CDR3 is TGTGCCAGCTCCCTAACCCCGGAGGAGCAGTACTTC. Its protein product is CASSLTPEEQYF.